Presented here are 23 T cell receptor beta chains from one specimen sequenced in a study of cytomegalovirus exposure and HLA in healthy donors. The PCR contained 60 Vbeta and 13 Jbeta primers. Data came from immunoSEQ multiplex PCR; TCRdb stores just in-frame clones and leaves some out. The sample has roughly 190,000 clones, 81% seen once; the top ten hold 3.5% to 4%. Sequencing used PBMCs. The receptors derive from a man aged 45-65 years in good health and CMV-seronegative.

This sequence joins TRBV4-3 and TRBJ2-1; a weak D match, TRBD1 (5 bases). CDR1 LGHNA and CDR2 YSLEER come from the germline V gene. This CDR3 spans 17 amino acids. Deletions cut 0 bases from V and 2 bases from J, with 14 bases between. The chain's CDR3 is CASSQEANRLPYNEQFF. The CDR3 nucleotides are TGCGCCAGCAGCCAAGAGGCAAACAGGCTCCCCTACAATGAGCAGTTCTTC.

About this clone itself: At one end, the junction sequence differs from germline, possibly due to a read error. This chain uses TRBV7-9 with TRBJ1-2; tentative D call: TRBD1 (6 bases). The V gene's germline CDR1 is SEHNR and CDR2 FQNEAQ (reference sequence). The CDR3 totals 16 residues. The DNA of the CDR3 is TGTTCCAGCAGCCAAGTTAGCGGGGGCAGGAACTATGGCTACACCTTC. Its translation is CSSSQVSGGRNYGYTF.

The CDR3 bases are TGTGCCAGCAGCCAAGATCGGATGGGCGGGGGTGGCTACACCTTC. Amino acids: CASSQDRMGGGGYTF. This chain links TRBV4-2 with TRBJ1-2, with a weak D call TRBD1 (5 bases). The CDR3 is made up of 15 amino acids. Trimming left V 0 bases short and J 7 bases short, with 15 bases between. Germline V lookup: CDR1 LGHNA, CDR2 YNFKEQ.

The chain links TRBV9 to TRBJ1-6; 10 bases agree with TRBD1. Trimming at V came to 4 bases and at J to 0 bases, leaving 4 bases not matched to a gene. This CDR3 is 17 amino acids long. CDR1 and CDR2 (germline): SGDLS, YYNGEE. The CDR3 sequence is CASSRGQGSSYNSPLHF. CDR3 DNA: TGTGCCAGCAGCCGGGGACAGGGGAGCTCCTATAATTCACCCCTCCACTTT.

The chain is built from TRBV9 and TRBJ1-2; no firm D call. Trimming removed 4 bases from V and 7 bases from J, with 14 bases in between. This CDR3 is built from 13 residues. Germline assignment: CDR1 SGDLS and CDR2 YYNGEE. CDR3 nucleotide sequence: TGTGCCAGCAGCATCGACACCCAACCTGGCTACACCTTC. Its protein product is CASSIDTQPGYTF.

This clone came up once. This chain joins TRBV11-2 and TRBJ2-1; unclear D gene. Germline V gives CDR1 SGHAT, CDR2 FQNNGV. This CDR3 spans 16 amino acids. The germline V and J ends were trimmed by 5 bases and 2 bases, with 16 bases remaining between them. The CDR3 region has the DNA TGTGCCAGCAGCCTACACGGGTCAACTACCTACAATGAGCAGTTCTTC. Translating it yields CASSLHGSTTYNEQFF.

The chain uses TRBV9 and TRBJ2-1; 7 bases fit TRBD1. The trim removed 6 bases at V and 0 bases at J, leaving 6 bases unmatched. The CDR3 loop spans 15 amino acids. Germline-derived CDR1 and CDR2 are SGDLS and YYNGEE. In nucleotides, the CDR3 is TGTGCCAGCACCCGACAGGGAAGCTCCTACAATGAGCAGTTCTTC. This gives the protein CASTRQGSSYNEQFF.

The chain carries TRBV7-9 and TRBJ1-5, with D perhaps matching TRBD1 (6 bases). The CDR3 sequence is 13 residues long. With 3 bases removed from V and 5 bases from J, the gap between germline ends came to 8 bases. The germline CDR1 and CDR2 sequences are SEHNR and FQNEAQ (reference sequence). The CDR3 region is CASSLDRYQPQHF. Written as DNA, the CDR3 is TGTGCCAGCAGCTTGGACAGATATCAGCCCCAGCATTTT.

CDR3 bases: TGTGCCAGCACTGGGACAGGGAACACTGAAGCTTTCTTT. It specifies CASTGTGNTEAFF. V is TRBV2 and J is TRBJ1-1, with 8 nucleotides matching TRBD1. This CDR3 has 13 residues. Trimming took 7 bases from V and 1 from J; bases not matched to a gene: 2. Germline CDR1 and CDR2: SNHLY and FYNNEI.

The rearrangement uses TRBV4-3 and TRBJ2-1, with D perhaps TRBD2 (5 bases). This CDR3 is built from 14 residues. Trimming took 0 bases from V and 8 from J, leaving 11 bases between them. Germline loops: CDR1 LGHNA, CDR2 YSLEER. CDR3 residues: CASSQESYGDEQFF. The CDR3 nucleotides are TGCGCCAGCAGCCAAGAGTCGTACGGGGATGAGCAGTTCTTC.

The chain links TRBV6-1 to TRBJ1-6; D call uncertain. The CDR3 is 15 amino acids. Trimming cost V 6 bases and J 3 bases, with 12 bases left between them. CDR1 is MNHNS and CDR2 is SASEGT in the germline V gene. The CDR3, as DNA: TGTGCCAGCAGGAACCAGGAGGTCTATAATTCACCCCTCCACTTT. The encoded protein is CASRNQEVYNSPLHF.

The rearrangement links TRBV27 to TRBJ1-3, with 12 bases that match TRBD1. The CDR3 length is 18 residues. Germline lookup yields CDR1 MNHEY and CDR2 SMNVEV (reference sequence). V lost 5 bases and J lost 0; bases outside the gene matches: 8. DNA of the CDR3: TGTGCCAGCAGTAAGGGACAGGGGGCCCCTACCTCTGGAAACACCATATATTTT. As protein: CASSKGQGAPTSGNTIYF.

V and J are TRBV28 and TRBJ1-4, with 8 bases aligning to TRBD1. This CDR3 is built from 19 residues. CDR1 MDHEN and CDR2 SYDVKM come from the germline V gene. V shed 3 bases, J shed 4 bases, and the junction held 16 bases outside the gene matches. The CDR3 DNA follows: TGTGCCAGCAGTTTTCGAGCATTAGGGCAGGGGGCCTTTAATGAAAAACTGTTTTTT. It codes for CASSFRALGQGAFNEKLFF. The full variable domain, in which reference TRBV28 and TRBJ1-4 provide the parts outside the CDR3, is DVKVTQSSRYLVKRTGEKVFLECVQDMDHENMFWYRQDPGLGLRLIYFSYDVKMKEKGDIPEGYSVSREKKERFSLILESASTNQTSMYLCASSFRALGQGAFNEKLFFGSGTQLSVL.

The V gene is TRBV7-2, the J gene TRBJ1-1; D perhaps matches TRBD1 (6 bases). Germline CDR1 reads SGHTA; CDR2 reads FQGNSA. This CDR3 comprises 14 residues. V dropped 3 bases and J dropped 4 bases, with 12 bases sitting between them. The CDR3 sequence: CASSLNGGLTEAFF. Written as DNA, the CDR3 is TGTGCCAGCAGCTTGAACGGGGGGCTCACTGAAGCTTTCTTT.

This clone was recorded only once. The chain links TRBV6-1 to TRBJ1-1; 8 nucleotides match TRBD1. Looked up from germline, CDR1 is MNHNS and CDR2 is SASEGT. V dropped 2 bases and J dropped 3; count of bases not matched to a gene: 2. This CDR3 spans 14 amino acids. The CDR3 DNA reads TGTGCCAGCAGTGAACAGGGGGCCCACACTGAAGCTTTCTTT. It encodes CASSEQGAHTEAFF.

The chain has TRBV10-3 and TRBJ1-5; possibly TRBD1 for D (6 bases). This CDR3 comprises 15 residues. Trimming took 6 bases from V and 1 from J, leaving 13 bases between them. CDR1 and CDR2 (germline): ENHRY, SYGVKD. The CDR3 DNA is TGTGCCATCAGCGACACAGGGATCAGCAATCAGCCCCAGCATTTT. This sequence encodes CAISDTGISNQPQHF.

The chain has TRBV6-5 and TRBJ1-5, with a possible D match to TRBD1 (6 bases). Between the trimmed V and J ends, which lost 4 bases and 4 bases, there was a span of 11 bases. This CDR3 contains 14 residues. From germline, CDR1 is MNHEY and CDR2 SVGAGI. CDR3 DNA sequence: TGTGCCAGCAGTTCTGGCAGGGGTAATCAGCCCCAGCATTTT. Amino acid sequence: CASSSGRGNQPQHF.

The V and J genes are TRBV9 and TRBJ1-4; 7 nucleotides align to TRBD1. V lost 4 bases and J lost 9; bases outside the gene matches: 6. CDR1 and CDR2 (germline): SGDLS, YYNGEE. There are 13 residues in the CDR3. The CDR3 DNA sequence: TGTGCCAGCAGCCCCATGACAGGGAAAAAACTGTTTTTT. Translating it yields CASSPMTGKKLFF.

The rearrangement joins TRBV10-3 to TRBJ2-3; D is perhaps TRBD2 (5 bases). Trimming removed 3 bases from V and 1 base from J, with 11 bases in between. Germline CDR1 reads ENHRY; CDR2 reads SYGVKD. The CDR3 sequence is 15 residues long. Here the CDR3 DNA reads TGTGCCATCAGTGATCAGCTAGCTGGCACAGATACGCAGTATTTT. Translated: CAISDQLAGTDTQYF.

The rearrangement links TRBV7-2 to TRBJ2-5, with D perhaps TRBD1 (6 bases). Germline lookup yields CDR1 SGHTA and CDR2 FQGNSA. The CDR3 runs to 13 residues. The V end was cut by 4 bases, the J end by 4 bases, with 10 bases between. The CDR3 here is CASSSQGRETQYF. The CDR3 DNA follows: TGTGCCAGCAGCTCGCAGGGGCGAGAGACCCAGTACTTC.

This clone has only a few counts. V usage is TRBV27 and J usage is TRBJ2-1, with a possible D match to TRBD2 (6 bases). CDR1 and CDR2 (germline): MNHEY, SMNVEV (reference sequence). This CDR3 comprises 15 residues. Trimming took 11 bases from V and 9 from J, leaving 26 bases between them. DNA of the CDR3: TGTGCCTCCCTATCTCCAACTCGGGGAGGCAGTGAGCAGTTCTTC. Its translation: CASLSPTRGGSEQFF.

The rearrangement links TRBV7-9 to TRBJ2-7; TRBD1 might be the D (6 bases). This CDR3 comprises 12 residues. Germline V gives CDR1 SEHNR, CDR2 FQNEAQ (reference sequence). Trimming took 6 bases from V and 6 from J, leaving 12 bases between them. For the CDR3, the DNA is TGTGCCAGCAGTCCTACAGGGACCGAGCAGTACTTC. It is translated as CASSPTGTEQYF.

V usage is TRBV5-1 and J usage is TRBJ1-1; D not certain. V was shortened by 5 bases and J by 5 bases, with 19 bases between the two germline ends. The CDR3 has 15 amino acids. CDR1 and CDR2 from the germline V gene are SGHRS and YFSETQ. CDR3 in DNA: TGCGCCAGCAGTCTCCTCTCCACGGGAGGGACTGAAGCTTTCTTT. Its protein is CASSLLSTGGTEAFF.